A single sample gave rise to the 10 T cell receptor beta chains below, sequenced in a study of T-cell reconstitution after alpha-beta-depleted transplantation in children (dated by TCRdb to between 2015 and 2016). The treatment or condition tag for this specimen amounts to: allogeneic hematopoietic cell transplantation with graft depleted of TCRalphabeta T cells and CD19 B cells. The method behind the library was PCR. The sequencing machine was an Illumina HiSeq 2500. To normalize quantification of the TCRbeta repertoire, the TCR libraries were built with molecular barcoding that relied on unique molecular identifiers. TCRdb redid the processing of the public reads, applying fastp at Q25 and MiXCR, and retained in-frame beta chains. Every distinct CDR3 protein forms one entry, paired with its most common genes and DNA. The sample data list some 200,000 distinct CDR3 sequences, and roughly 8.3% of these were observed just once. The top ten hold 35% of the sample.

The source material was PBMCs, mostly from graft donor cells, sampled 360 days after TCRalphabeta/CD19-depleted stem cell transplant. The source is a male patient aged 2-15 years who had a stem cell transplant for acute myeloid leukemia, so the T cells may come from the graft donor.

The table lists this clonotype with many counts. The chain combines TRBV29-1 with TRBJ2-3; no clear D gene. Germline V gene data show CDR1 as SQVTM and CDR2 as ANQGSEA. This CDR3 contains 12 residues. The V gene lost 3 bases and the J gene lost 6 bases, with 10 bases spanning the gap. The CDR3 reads CSVDIGVDTQYF. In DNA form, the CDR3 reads TGCAGCGTTGATATTGGGGTGGATACGCAGTATTTT.

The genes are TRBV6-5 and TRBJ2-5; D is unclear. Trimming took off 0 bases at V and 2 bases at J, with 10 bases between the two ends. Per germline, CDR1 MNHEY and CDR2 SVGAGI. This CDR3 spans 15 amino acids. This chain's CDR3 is CASSYSTNEQETQYF. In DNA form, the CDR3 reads TGTGCCAGCAGTTACTCGACCAACGAGCAAGAGACCCAGTACTTC.

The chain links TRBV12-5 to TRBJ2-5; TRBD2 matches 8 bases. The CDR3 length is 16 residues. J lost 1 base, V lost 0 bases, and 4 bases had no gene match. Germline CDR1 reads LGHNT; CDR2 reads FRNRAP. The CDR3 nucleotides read TGTGCTAGTGGTTTGGTACGGGGGGGTACCCAAGAGACCCAGTACTTC. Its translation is CASGLVRGGTQETQYF.

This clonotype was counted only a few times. The CDR3 here is CASSYTSGAYYEQYF. The CDR3 DNA reads TGTGCCAGCAGCTACACTAGCGGGGCTTACTACGAGCAGTACTTC. This chain links TRBV27 with TRBJ2-7, with TRBD2 identical over 10 bases. Germline assignment: CDR1 MNHEY and CDR2 SMNVEV (reference sequence). The CDR3 is 15 residues long. With 6 bases clipped from V and 3 bases from J, the junction kept 8 bases outside the gene matches.

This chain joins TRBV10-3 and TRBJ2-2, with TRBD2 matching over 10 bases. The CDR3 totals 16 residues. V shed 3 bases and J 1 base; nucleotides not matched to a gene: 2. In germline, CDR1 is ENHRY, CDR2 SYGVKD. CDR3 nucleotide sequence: TGTGCCATCAGTGAATCTAGCGGGAGGAACACCGGGGAGCTGTTTTTT. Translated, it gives CAISESSGRNTGELFF.

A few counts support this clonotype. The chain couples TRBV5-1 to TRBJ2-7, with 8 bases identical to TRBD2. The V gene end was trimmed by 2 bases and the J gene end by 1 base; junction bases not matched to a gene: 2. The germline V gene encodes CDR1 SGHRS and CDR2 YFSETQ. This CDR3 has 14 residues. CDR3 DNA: TGCGCCAGCAGCTTCGGGACTAGGTCCTACGAGCAGTACGTC. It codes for CASSFGTRSYEQYV.

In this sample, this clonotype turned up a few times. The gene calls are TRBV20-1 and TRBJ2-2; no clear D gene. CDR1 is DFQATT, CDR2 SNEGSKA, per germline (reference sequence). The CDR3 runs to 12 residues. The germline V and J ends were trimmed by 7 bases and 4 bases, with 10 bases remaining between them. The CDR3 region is CSVWVGTGELFF. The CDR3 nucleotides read TGCAGTGTCTGGGTTGGCACCGGGGAGCTGTTTTTT.

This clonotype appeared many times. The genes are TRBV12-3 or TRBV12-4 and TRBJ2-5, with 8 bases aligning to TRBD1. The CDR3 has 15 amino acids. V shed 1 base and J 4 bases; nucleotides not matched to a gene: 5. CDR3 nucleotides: TGTGCCAGCAGTTTAGAGCGACAGGGGATAGAGACCCAGTACTTC. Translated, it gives CASSLERQGIETQYF.

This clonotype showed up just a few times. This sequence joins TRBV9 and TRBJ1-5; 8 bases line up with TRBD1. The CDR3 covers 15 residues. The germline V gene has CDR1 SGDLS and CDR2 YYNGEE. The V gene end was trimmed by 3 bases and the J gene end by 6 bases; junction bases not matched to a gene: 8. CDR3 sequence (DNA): TGTGCCAGCAGCGCGACAGGGGTCTCAGGTCAGCCCCAGCATTTT. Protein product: CASSATGVSGQPQHF.

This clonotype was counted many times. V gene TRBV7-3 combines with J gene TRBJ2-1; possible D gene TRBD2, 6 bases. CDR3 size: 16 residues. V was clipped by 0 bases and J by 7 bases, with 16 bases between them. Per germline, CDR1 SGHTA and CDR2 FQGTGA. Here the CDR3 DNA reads TGTGCCAGCAGCTTAACGTCTGCCCCGACTAGGAATGAGCAGTTCTTC. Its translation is CASSLTSAPTRNEQFF.